The 27 T cell receptor beta chains presented below share a single source sample, sequenced in a study of blood T cell repertoires in COVID-19. Here immunoSEQ multiplex PCR was the method, and the copy in TCRdb shows in-frame clones only, minus some. The sample yields over 450,000 clones, roughly 89% seen once. The specimen sequenced was peripheral blood. The receptors stem from a man aged 18 to 29 with COVID-19, enrolled during active disease.

About this clone itself: The sample holds other DNA sequences that translate to the same CDR3. This chain connects TRBV6-5 to TRBJ2-7, with TRBD2 as a possible D gene (6 bases). This CDR3 region has 15 residues. Germline V gene sequence: CDR1 MNHEY, CDR2 SVGAGI. V was shortened by 0 bases and J by 2 bases, with 11 bases between the two germline ends. The CDR3 DNA is TGTGCCAGCAGTTACTCACTAGCTGGGCCCTACGAGCAGTACTTC. Amino acids: CASSYSLAGPYEQYF.

This chain uses TRBV19 with TRBJ2-7; TRBD1 agrees at 10 bases. The CDR3 contains 14 residues. Germline V gives CDR1 LNHDA, CDR2 SQIVND (reference sequence). The V gene end was trimmed by 5 bases and the J gene end by 5 bases; junction bases not matched to a gene: 6. The CDR3: CASSGGQGFHEQYF. The CDR3, as DNA: TGTGCCAGTAGTGGGGGACAGGGGTTCCACGAGCAGTACTTC. Using reference TRBV19 and TRBJ2-7 for the parts outside the CDR3, the full variable domain is DGGITQSPKYLFRKEGQNVTLSCEQNLNHDAMYWYRQDPGQGLRLIYYSQIVNDFQKGDIAEGYSVSREKKESFPLTVTSAQKNPTAFYLCASSGGQGFHEQYFGPGTRLTVT.

CDR3 sequence reads: CASSKDRGPGEKLFF. The CDR3 DNA follows: TGCGCCAGCAGCAAAGACAGGGGGCCGGGTGAAAAACTGTTTTTT. This chain uses TRBV5-1 with TRBJ1-4; TRBD1 aligns across 10 bases. The germline gives CDR1 SGHRS, CDR2 YFSETQ. The junction had 7 bases not matched to a gene; V was cut back by 4 bases and J by 7 bases. This CDR3 is 15 amino acids long.

J is TRBJ2-7 and V is TRBV4-1; D is uncertain. The germline gives CDR1 MGHRA, CDR2 YSYEKL. The CDR3 is 13 residues long. V was pared by 4 bases and J by 5 bases, with 12 bases between. CDR3 in amino acids: CASSLGTTDEQYF. CDR3 DNA: TGCGCCAGCAGCCTAGGCACTACGGACGAGCAGTACTTC.

V gene TRBV19 combines with J gene TRBJ1-5; the match to TRBD1 covers 9 bases. The CDR3 is 16 amino acids. Germline CDR1 LNHDA, CDR2 SQIVND (reference sequence). The trim removed 6 bases at V and 4 bases at J, leaving 10 bases unmatched. The CDR3 region has the DNA TGTGCCAGTAGCCCCCAGACAGGGGGACGGAATCAGCCCCAGCATTTT. Protein product: CASSPQTGGRNQPQHF.

The chain is built from TRBV12-3 or TRBV12-4 and TRBJ2-7, with D possibly being TRBD2 (6 bases). V lost 5 bases and J lost 3, with 11 bases in between. This CDR3 has 13 amino acids. Here the CDR3 DNA reads TGTGCCAGCAGTCTGACGGGGGTCTACGAGCAGTACTTC. Its protein is CASSLTGVYEQYF.

The gene calls are TRBV27 and TRBJ2-1; the match to TRBD2 covers 10 bases. Germline CDR1 and CDR2: MNHEY and SMNVEV (reference sequence). The CDR3 spans 17 residues. V lost 2 bases, J lost 6 bases, and 10 bases stayed unmatched. CDR3 residues: CASSLGVASGGFNEQFF. CDR3 nucleotide sequence: TGTGCCAGCAGTTTAGGCGTCGCTAGCGGGGGTTTCAATGAGCAGTTCTTC.

The chain employs TRBV5-5 and TRBJ2-2; the match to TRBD1 covers 8 bases. The germline V gene encodes CDR1 SGHKS and CDR2 YYEKEE (reference sequence). With 2 bases clipped from V and 6 bases from J, the junction kept 9 bases outside the gene matches. The CDR3 runs 16 residues. Here the CDR3 reads CASSFGGTGTAGELFF. As DNA, the CDR3 is TGTGCCAGCAGCTTTGGTGGGACAGGAACAGCCGGGGAGCTGTTTTTT.

The chain links TRBV6-6 to TRBJ2-2; 15 nucleotides line up with TRBD2. Trimming at V came to 6 bases and at J to 3 bases, leaving 11 bases not matched to a gene. The CDR3 is made up of 19 amino acids. Looked up from germline, CDR1 is MNHNY and CDR2 is SVGAGI (reference sequence). CDR3 DNA: TGTGCCAGCAGCCGAGCCCGGACTAGCGGGAGGGGGTACACCGGGGAGCTGTTTTTT. This gives the protein CASSRARTSGRGYTGELFF.

This chain links TRBV29-1 with TRBJ2-3, with TRBD1 matching over 8 bases. Germline V gene sequence: CDR1 SQVTM, CDR2 ANQGSEA. V trimming: 0 bases; J trimming: 3 bases; junction bases outside the gene matches: 5. This CDR3 contains 15 residues. The CDR3 bases are TGCAGCGTTGAAGACCGGGACAGGTCGACAGATACGCAGTATTTT. Its translation: CSVEDRDRSTDTQYF.

This chain links TRBV4-1 with TRBJ2-1; D may be TRBD2 (6 bases). CDR3 length equals 14 residues. Germline CDR1 MGHRA, CDR2 YSYEKL. Between the trimmed V and J ends, which lost 0 bases and 9 bases, there was a span of 12 bases. The CDR3 region has the DNA TGCGCCAGCAGCCAAGATACTAGCTGGACTGAGCAGTTCTTC. It translates to CASSQDTSWTEQFF.

The chain recombines TRBV7-6 with TRBJ1-6, with TRBD1 as a possible D gene (6 bases). The V gene lost 6 bases and the J gene lost 7 bases, with 16 bases spanning the gap. The CDR3 is 15 amino acids. Germline lookup yields CDR1 SGHVS and CDR2 FNYEAQ. The CDR3 sequence: CASSLQGSANSPLHF. The CDR3 DNA reads as TGTGCCAGCAGTTTACAGGGATCGGCCAATTCACCCCTCCACTTT.

The rearrangement links TRBV5-1 to TRBJ2-5, with 11 positions matching TRBD1. V shed 4 bases, J shed 1 base, and the junction held 0 bases outside the gene matches. This CDR3 has 14 amino acids. Germline V lookup: CDR1 SGHRS, CDR2 YFSETQ. The CDR3 sequence is CASSGTGGQETQYF. DNA for the CDR3: TGCGCCAGCAGCGGGACAGGGGGCCAAGAGACCCAGTACTTC.

CDR3 nucleotide sequence: TGTGCCAGGGGGCCGACCGGGGAGCTGTTTTTT. It specifies CARGPTGELFF. The V call is TRBV21-1, the J call TRBJ2-2; the table's D gene call, TRBD1, was not cross checked with the DNA. TRBV21-1 is flagged as a pseudogene. CDR3 size: 11 residues.

The chain is built from TRBV9 and TRBJ2-7; D is perhaps TRBD2 (6 bases). Germline V CDR1 and CDR2: SGDLS, YYNGEE. Between the trimmed V and J ends, which lost 3 bases and 2 bases, there was a span of 12 bases. The CDR3 covers 14 residues. In DNA form, the CDR3 reads TGTGCCAGCAGCGCCCAGGGACTGGCCTACGAGCAGTACTTC. Protein sequence: CASSAQGLAYEQYF.

The V gene is TRBV7-8, the J gene TRBJ2-7; TRBD2 aligns across 13 bases. The CDR3 spans 18 residues. J lost 3 bases, V lost 2 bases, and 10 bases had no gene match. CDR1 and CDR2 (germline): SGHVS, FQNEAQ. The CDR3 reads CASSLRPGLAGNYYEQYF. In DNA form, the CDR3 reads TGTGCCAGCAGCTTAAGGCCGGGACTAGCGGGGAACTACTACGAGCAGTACTTC. The complete variable domain, with remaining parts taken from reference TRBV7-8 and TRBJ2-7, reads GAGVSQSPRYKVAKRGQDVALRCDPISGHVSLFWYQQALGQGPEFLTYFQNEAQLDKSGLPSDRFFAERPEGSVSTLKIQRTQQEDSAVYLCASSLRPGLAGNYYEQYFGPGTRLTVT.

The V gene is TRBV5-1, the J gene TRBJ1-2, with 7 bases identical to TRBD1. Looked up from germline, CDR1 is SGHRS and CDR2 is YFSETQ. The CDR3 extends over 15 amino acids. V lost 1 base, J lost 2 bases, and 5 bases stayed unmatched. The CDR3 here is CASSLTGTDNYGYTF. CDR3 DNA: TGCGCCAGCAGCTTGACCGGGACAGACAACTATGGCTACACCTTC.

This clone was seen a handful of times. This chain connects TRBV7-9 to TRBJ2-3; 10 positions agree with TRBD2. V gave up 2 bases and J gave up 1 base; unmatched junction bases: 6. The CDR3 contains 17 residues. Germline V lookup: CDR1 SEHNR, CDR2 FQNEAQ (reference sequence). For the CDR3, the DNA is TGTGCCAGCAGCTTACCTAGCGGGGGAGATGGCACAGATACGCAGTATTTT. Translating it yields CASSLPSGGDGTDTQYF. Full variable domain (remainder filled in from reference TRBV7-9 and TRBJ2-3): DTGVSQNPRHKITKRGQNVTFRCDPISEHNRLYWYRQTLGQGPEFLTYFQNEAQLEKSRLLSDRFSAERPKGSFSTLEIQRTEQGDSAMYLCASSLPSGGDGTDTQYFGPGTRLTVL.

The chain joins TRBV12-2 to TRBJ1-2; the listed D gene, TRBD1, was not tested against the DNA. TRBV12-2 is recorded as a pseudogene. The CDR3 sequence is 15 residues long. The CDR3 reads CASRLYRALGYGYTF. The CDR3, as DNA: TGTGCAAGTCGCTTATACAGGGCCTTAGGGTATGGCTACACCTTC.

The rearrangement joins TRBV27 to TRBJ1-5; 9 bases match TRBD1. The germline V gene has CDR1 MNHEY and CDR2 SMNVEV (reference sequence). The ends lost 7 bases at V and 5 bases at J; junction bases unmatched: 12. The CDR3 extends over 16 amino acids. CDR3 DNA sequence: TGTGCCAGCAAGGACAGGGGATTGGGTGAAGATCAGCCCCAGCATTTT. This gives the protein CASKDRGLGEDQPQHF.

The gene calls are TRBV5-4 and TRBJ2-3, with D unresolved. CDR1 and CDR2 (germline): SGHNT, YYREEE (reference sequence). The CDR3 is made up of 17 amino acids. V was pared by 1 base and J by 2 bases, with 17 bases between. The CDR3 sequence is CASSLSLALVSTDTQYF. For the CDR3, the DNA is TGTGCCAGCAGCTTGAGTTTGGCCCTAGTATCCACAGATACGCAGTATTTT.

The chain combines TRBV27 with TRBJ2-1, with 9 bases aligning to TRBD2. This CDR3 spans 17 amino acids. Trimming removed 1 base from V and 9 bases from J; junction bases left unmatched: 13. CDR1 and CDR2 from the germline V gene are MNHEY and SMNVEV (reference sequence). The CDR3 sequence is CASSLFPIGREGREQFF. CDR3 DNA: TGTGCCAGCAGTTTATTCCCGATCGGGCGGGAGGGCCGTGAGCAGTTCTTC.

The chain uses TRBV6-5 and TRBJ1-3; D might be TRBD1 (6 bases). V gave up 6 bases and J gave up 1 base, with 10 bases separating them. The CDR3 extends over 14 amino acids. The germline CDR1 and CDR2 sequences are MNHEY and SVGAGI. CDR3 nucleotide sequence: TGTGCCAGCAGGATGGACAGTTCTGGAAACACCATATATTTT. Translation: CASRMDSSGNTIYF.

V usage is TRBV5-6 and J usage is TRBJ1-5; D is possibly TRBD1 (6 bases). The germline CDR1 and CDR2 sequences are SGHDT and YYEEEE. There are 14 residues in the CDR3. V gave up 2 bases and J gave up 3 bases, with 9 bases separating them. In DNA form, the CDR3 reads TGTGCCAGCAGCTTACAGGGCATCAATCAGCCCCAGCATTTT. Encoded protein: CASSLQGINQPQHF.

The chain uses TRBV19 and TRBJ2-3, with TRBD1 identical over 8 bases. Trimming took 5 bases from V and 5 from J; bases not matched to a gene: 9. CDR1 and CDR2 from the germline V gene are LNHDA and SQIVND (reference sequence). The CDR3 has 15 amino acids. The DNA of the CDR3 is TGTGCCAGTAGTCGGAGACAGGGGCAGGGAGATACGCAGTATTTT. Its protein is CASSRRQGQGDTQYF.

The chain recombines TRBV7-9 with TRBJ2-7, with a weak D call TRBD2 (6 bases). V was cut by 3 bases and J by 5 bases, with 11 bases left in between. Germline V lookup: CDR1 SEHNR, CDR2 FQNEAQ (reference sequence). This CDR3 region has 13 residues. As DNA, the CDR3 is TGTGCCAGCAGCTTTCTGACGGGGGACGAGCAGTACTTC. Protein product: CASSFLTGDEQYF.

The chain carries TRBV27 and TRBJ2-3, with unresolved D. Germline V CDR1 and CDR2: MNHEY, SMNVEV (reference sequence). V was clipped by 6 bases and J by 2 bases, with 12 bases between them. This CDR3 spans 14 amino acids. In nucleotides, the CDR3 is TGTGCCAGCAGCCCCGGTCCCTACACAGATACGCAGTATTTT. It translates to CASSPGPYTDTQYF.